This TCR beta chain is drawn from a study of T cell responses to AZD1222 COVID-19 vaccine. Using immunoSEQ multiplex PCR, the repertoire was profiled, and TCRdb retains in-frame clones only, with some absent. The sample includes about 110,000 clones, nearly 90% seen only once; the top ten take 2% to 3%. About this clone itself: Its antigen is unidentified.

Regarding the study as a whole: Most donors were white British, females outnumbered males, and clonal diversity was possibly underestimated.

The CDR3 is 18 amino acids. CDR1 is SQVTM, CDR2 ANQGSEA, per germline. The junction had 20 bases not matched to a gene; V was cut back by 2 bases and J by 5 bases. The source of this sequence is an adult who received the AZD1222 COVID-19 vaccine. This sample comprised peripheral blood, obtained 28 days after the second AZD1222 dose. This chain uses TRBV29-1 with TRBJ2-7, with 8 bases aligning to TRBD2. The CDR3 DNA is TGCAGCGTTGAATATTGCCCTATACGGGAGGGAATGAAACACGAGCAGTACTTC. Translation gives CSVEYCPIREGMKHEQYF.